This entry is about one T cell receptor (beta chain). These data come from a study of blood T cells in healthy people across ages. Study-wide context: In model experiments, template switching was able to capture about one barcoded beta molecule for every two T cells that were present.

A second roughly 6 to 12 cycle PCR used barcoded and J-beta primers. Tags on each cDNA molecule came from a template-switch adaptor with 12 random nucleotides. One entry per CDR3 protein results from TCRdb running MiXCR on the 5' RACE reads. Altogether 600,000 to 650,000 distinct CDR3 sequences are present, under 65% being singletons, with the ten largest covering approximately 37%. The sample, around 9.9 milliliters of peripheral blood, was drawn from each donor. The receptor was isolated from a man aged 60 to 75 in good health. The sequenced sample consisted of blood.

The CDR3 DNA follows: TGTGCCAGCAGCCAAGAGGACCGGGGTTACGAGCAGTACTTC. It translates to CASSQEDRGYEQYF. V and J are TRBV3-1 and TRBJ2-7; a possible D gene is TRBD2 (5 bases). Germline values: CDR1 LGHDT, CDR2 YNNKEL (reference sequence). V shed 0 bases and J shed 4 bases, with 10 bases lying between them. This CDR3 is built from 14 residues.